The 18 T cell receptor beta chains presented below share a single source sample, sequenced in a study of blood T cell repertoires in COVID-19. Here immunoSEQ multiplex PCR was the method, and the copy in TCRdb shows in-frame clones only, minus some. The sample lists about 200,000 clones, around 94% seen once, with about 0.76% in the top ten. The specimen was peripheral blood. The receptor set was obtained from a man aged 25 to 40 with COVID-19, enrolled during active disease.

The J gene is TRBJ1-1, the V gene TRBV9; TRBD1 matches 10 bases. This CDR3 has 16 residues. V shed 0 bases, J shed 0 bases, and the junction held 2 bases outside the gene matches. Germline CDR1 and CDR2: SGDLS and YYNGEE. CDR3 in amino acids: CASSVGTGGMNTEAFF. CDR3 sequence (DNA): TGTGCCAGCAGCGTAGGGACAGGGGGGATGAACACTGAAGCTTTCTTT.

The chain joins TRBV3-1 (or the pseudogene TRBV3-2) to TRBJ2-1; 14 nucleotides match TRBD2. Germline CDR1 is LGHDT and CDR2 is YNNKEL (reference sequence). The CDR3 has 14 amino acids. V lost 5 bases, J lost 9 bases, and 3 bases stayed unmatched. CDR3 amino acids: CASSGTSGGVEQFF. CDR3 coding DNA: TGTGCCAGCAGCGGGACTAGCGGGGGTGTTGAGCAGTTCTTC.

The chain carries TRBV19 and TRBJ1-5, with 8 bases fitting TRBD1. CDR1 and CDR2 (germline): LNHDA, SQIVND (reference sequence). This CDR3 is built from 20 residues. The junction had 13 bases not matched to a gene; V was cut back by 0 bases and J by 0 bases. The CDR3 coding sequence is TGTGCCAGTAGTATAGAATTTCGCCGGGGACAGGTCTATAGCAATCAGCCCCAGCATTTT. Amino acid sequence: CASSIEFRRGQVYSNQPQHF.

With respect to this clone: The germline gene is not matched at one end of the junction; a read error may be the cause. The chain is built from TRBV7-9 and TRBJ2-3, with D maybe TRBD2 (6 bases). Germline lookup yields CDR1 SEHNR and CDR2 FQNEAQ (reference sequence). This CDR3 is built from 14 residues. CDR3 nucleotide sequence: TGCGGTATGAGGGAGACTAGTGGCACAGATACGCAGTATTTT. Residues: CGMRETSGTDTQYF.

The chain uses TRBV7-2 and TRBJ1-2; weak D call: TRBD1 (5 bases). Trimming left V 6 bases short and J 7 bases short, with 15 bases between. Germline V gene lookup returns CDR1 SGHTA and CDR2 FQGNSA. The CDR3 is 13 amino acids. In DNA, the CDR3 is TGTGCCAGCAGTCTAGCAGGGACTGGTGGCTACACCTTC. Its protein is CASSLAGTGGYTF.

The genes are TRBV21-1 and TRBJ1-1; TRBD1 is the table's D call and was not checked against the DNA. TRBV21-1 is described as a pseudogene. The CDR3 extends over 19 amino acids. In DNA form, the CDR3 reads TGTGCCAGCAGCAGCCTAGTCGGGACAGGGGGCCCTCCGGGCACTGAAGCTTTCTTT. Translating it yields CASSSLVGTGGPPGTEAFF.

V gene TRBV10-2 combines with J gene TRBJ2-1; a weak D match, TRBD2 (6 bases). Trimming shortened V by 1 base and J by 7 bases, and 20 bases separated the two germline ends. Germline CDR1 reads WSHSY; CDR2 reads SAAADI. The CDR3 totals 17 residues. The CDR3 reads CASSELVRRGPGNEQFF. CDR3 nucleotides: TGCGCCAGCAGTGAGTTAGTACGGCGGGGCCCCGGGAATGAGCAGTTCTTC.

The chain employs TRBV4-1 and TRBJ1-2; 7 nucleotides match TRBD1. The CDR3 spans 18 residues. Trimming at V came to 3 bases and at J to 0 bases, leaving 13 bases not matched to a gene. Germline V gene sequence: CDR1 MGHRA, CDR2 YSYEKL. This chain's CDR3 is CASSHSPGQRRTNYGYTF. The CDR3 DNA sequence: TGCGCCAGCAGCCATTCTCCGGGACAGCGACGAACTAACTATGGCTACACCTTC.

The J gene is TRBJ2-1, the V gene TRBV2; unclear D gene. V gave up 5 bases and J gave up 8 bases, with 19 bases separating them. The CDR3 spans 15 residues. The germline CDR1 and CDR2 sequences are SNHLY and FYNNEI. The CDR3 DNA is TGTGCCAGCAGTCAACAGACATCCTATAGACATGAGCAGTTCTTC. Protein: CASSQQTSYRHEQFF.

The chain carries TRBV30 and TRBJ1-5; 7 positions agree with TRBD1. Germline V gene lookup returns CDR1 GTSNPN and CDR2 SVGIG (reference sequence). This CDR3 contains 14 residues. V lost 3 bases, J lost 5 bases, and 7 bases stayed unmatched. The CDR3 DNA reads as TGTGCCTGGAGCCCTGGACAGGCCCATCAGCCCCAGCATTTT. Translation: CAWSPGQAHQPQHF. The whole variable domain, remainder taken from reference TRBV30 and TRBJ1-5, is SQTIHQWPATLVQPVGSPLSLECTVEGTSNPNLYWYRQAAGRGLQLLFYSVGIGQISSEVPQNLSASRPQDRQFILSSKKLLLSDSGFYLCAWSPGQAHQPQHFGDGTRLSIL.

A single count supports this clone. The rearrangement joins TRBV18 to TRBJ1-1; D may be TRBD1 (5 bases). The CDR3 covers 15 residues. Germline-derived CDR1 and CDR2 are KGHSH and LQKENI. V was pared by 3 bases and J by 0 bases, with 11 bases between. In DNA form, the CDR3 reads TGTGCCAGCTCACCGGAGGGCAGGGTGAACACTGAAGCTTTCTTT. It is translated as CASSPEGRVNTEAFF.

V usage is TRBV2 and J usage is TRBJ1-6, with TRBD1 matching over 8 bases. V shed 8 bases, J shed 3 bases, and the junction held 3 bases outside the gene matches. The germline gives CDR1 SNHLY, CDR2 FYNNEI. CDR3 length: 14 residues. The CDR3 reads CASGTGIYNSPLHF. Here the CDR3 DNA reads TGTGCCAGCGGGACAGGTATCTATAATTCACCCCTCCACTTT.

This chain joins TRBV27 and TRBJ1-4, with D possibly being TRBD1 (6 bases). V was pared by 5 bases and J by 7 bases, with 11 bases between. CDR3 size: 13 residues. CDR1 and CDR2 (germline): MNHEY, SMNVEV (reference sequence). The CDR3 reads CASSLGGREKLFF. CDR3 DNA sequence: TGTGCCAGCAGTCTTGGGGGCCGTGAAAAACTGTTTTTT.

This clone was counted a single time. The chain has TRBV12-3 or TRBV12-4 and TRBJ1-5, with 8 positions matching TRBD1. V gave up 5 bases and J gave up 6 bases; unmatched junction bases: 3. The CDR3 runs to 13 residues. CDR3 residues: CASSIRGRQPQHF. The CDR3 coding sequence is TGTGCCAGCAGTATCAGGGGGCGTCAGCCCCAGCATTTT.

The chain couples TRBV2 to TRBJ1-5; D possibly corresponds to TRBD1 (6 bases). The V gene's germline CDR1 is SNHLY and CDR2 FYNNEI. CDR3 length: 15 residues. Trimming cost V 2 bases and J 0 bases, with 8 bases left between them. The CDR3 DNA is TGTGCCAGCAGTGAATGGACAGATAGCAATCAGCCCCAGCATTTT. Protein product: CASSEWTDSNQPQHF.

The chain combines TRBV4-2 with TRBJ1-1; weak D call: TRBD1 (5 bases). The germline V gene has CDR1 LGHNA and CDR2 YNFKEQ. The CDR3 extends over 18 amino acids. Trimming removed 3 bases at V and 0 bases at J, with 20 bases between. DNA for the CDR3: TGTGCCAGCAGCCAGGTAGGGACTGAGGGTCCCATGAACACTGAAGCTTTCTTT. Translation: CASSQVGTEGPMNTEAFF.

This clone was observed a single time. The rearrangement links TRBV7-7 to TRBJ2-2, with 9 nucleotides matching TRBD1. Trimming took 6 bases from V and 2 from J; bases not matched to a gene: 7. The CDR3 totals 16 residues. CDR1 SSHAT and CDR2 FNYEAQ come from the germline V gene (reference sequence). CDR3 region: CASRPGQGYNTGELFF. CDR3 sequence (DNA): TGTGCCAGCAGACCGGGACAGGGTTATAACACCGGGGAGCTGTTTTTT. Full variable domain (remainder filled in from reference TRBV7-7 and TRBJ2-2): GAGVSQSPRYKVTKRGQDVTLRCDPISSHATLYWYQQALGQGPEFLTYFNYEAQPDKSGLPSDRFSAERPEGSISTLTIQRTEQRDSAMYRCASRPGQGYNTGELFFGEGSRLTVL.

A single count supports this clone. CDR3 amino acids: CASSLDGKNIQYF. CDR3 nucleotides: TGCGCCAGCAGCTTGGACGGCAAAAACATTCAGTACTTC. The genes are TRBV5-1 and TRBJ2-4; no firm D call. Trimming pared 0 bases from V and 3 bases from J, leaving 4 bases between. Germline-derived CDR1 and CDR2 are SGHRS and YFSETQ. The CDR3 is made up of 13 amino acids. Full variable domain (outside the CDR3, taken from reference TRBV5-1 and TRBJ2-4): KAGVTQTPRYLIKTRGQQVTLSCSPISGHRSVSWYQQTPGQGLQFLFEYFSETQRNKGNFPGRFSGRQFSNSRSEMNVSTLELGDSALYLCASSLDGKNIQYFGAGTRLSVL.